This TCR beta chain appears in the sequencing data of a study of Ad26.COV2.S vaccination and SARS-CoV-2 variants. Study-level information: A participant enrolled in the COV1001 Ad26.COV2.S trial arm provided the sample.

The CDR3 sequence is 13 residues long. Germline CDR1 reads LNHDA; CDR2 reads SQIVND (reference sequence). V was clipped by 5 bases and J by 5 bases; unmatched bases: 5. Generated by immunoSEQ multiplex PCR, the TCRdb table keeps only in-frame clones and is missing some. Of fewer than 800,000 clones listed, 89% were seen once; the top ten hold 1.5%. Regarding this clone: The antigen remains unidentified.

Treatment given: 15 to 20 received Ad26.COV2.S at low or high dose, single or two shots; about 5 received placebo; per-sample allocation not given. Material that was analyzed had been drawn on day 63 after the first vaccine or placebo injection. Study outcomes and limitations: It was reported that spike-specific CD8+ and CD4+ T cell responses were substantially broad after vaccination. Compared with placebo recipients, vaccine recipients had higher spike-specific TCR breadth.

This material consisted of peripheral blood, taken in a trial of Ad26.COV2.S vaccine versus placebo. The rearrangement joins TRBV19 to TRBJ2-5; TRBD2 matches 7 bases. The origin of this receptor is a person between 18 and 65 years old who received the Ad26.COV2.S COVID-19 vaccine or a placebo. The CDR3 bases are TGTGCCAGTAGTGCCAGGGAGGGGGAGACCCAGTACTTC. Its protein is CASSAREGETQYF.